This T cell receptor beta chain was identified in a study of graft-versus-host responses after intestinal transplantation. Study as a whole: Each patient got anti-thymocyte globulin induction, then tacrolimus and steroids for three to four years.

Plated together were roughly 200,000 CFSE-labeled responder cells and roughly 200,000 irradiated, violet-dye-labeled stimulator cells. Once the reaction had ended, proliferating CFSE-low CD3+CD4+ and CD3+CD8+ responders were sorted. The method was immunoSEQ multiplex PCR; TCRdb's version includes in-frame clones alone and lacks a portion of them. The data show 15,000 to 20,000 clones, 35% to 40% seen once. Trimming took off 2 bases at V and 4 bases at J, with 10 bases between the two ends. The CDR3 runs 14 residues. Germline-derived CDR1 and CDR2 are SGHTA and FQGTGA. This clone occurred a few times. The sample here was alloreactive CD4+ T cells from a mixed lymphocyte reaction culture, taken before transplantation. As for subset: CFSE-low proliferating T cells sorted from approximately 6-day pre-transplant mixed lymphocyte reaction (GvH or HvG direction). The J gene is TRBJ2-3, the V gene TRBV7-3, with D possibly matching TRBD2 (5 bases). The clonotype comes from a human patient who was an organ donor for intestinal transplantation. CDR3 loop: CASSLVSGADTQYF. CDR3 nucleotides: TGTGCCAGCAGCTTAGTAAGCGGCGCAGATACGCAGTATTTT.